A single sample gave rise to the 23 T cell receptor beta chains below, sequenced in a study of blood T cell repertoires in COVID-19. TCRdb's copy holds only in-frame clones and misses some; the assay was immunoSEQ multiplex PCR. This sample has 330,000 or so clones, with about 87% found just once. Input material: peripheral blood. Receptor source: a young man with COVID-19, enrolled during active disease.

This chain connects TRBV7-3 to TRBJ2-5; 8 bases fit TRBD2. With 1 base clipped from V and 5 bases from J, the junction kept 9 bases outside the gene matches. This CDR3 has 16 residues. Germline CDR1 reads SGHTA; CDR2 reads FQGTGA. DNA for the CDR3: TGTGCCAGCAGCTTAAGGGCTGCGGGGGGCGGGGAGACCCAGTACTTC. Translated: CASSLRAAGGGETQYF.

The chain combines TRBV5-4 with TRBJ2-7, with TRBD1 matching 9 bases. Germline values: CDR1 SGHNT, CDR2 YYREEE (reference sequence). This CDR3 spans 14 amino acids. The V and J ends lost 0 bases and 5 bases, in that order; junction bases with no gene match: 3. The CDR3 bases are TGTGCCAGCAGCTTGGGACAGGGGGTCGACGAGCAGTACTTC. Protein sequence: CASSLGQGVDEQYF. Filled out from reference TRBV5-4 and TRBJ2-7, the complete variable domain reads ETGVTQSPTHLIKTRGQQVTLRCSSQSGHNTVSWYQQALGQGPQFIFQYYREEENGRGNFPPRFSGLQFPNYSSELNVNALELDDSALYLCASSLGQGVDEQYFGPGTRLTVT.

The chain employs TRBV7-9 and TRBJ1-6; D might be TRBD1 (5 bases). Germline V CDR1 and CDR2: SEHNR, FQNEAQ (reference sequence). V lost 1 base and J lost 7, with 17 bases in between. The CDR3 is 17 amino acids. The CDR3: CASSLEAGQGGNSPLHF. CDR3 bases: TGTGCCAGCAGCTTAGAGGCTGGTCAGGGCGGAAATTCACCCCTCCACTTT.

V and J are TRBV7-2 and TRBJ2-7, with 8 bases lining up with TRBD2. J lost 3 bases, V lost 6 bases, and 16 bases had no gene match. CDR1 and CDR2 from the germline V gene are SGHTA and FQGNSA. The CDR3 runs 17 residues. CDR3 nucleotide sequence: TGTGCCAGCAGTTCCCCCCGGGGAAGGCGGGAGGACTACGAGCAGTACTTC. Its protein is CASSSPRGRREDYEQYF. Full variable domain (outside the CDR3, taken from reference TRBV7-2 and TRBJ2-7): GAGVSQSPSNKVTEKGKDVELRCDPISGHTALYWYRQSLGQGLEFLIYFQGNSAPDKSGLPSDRFSAERTGGSVSTLTIQRTQQEDSAVYLCASSSPRGRREDYEQYFGPGTRLTVT.

This clone has only a few counts. The chain joins TRBV14 to TRBJ1-2, with D possibly TRBD1 on 5 matching bases. Germline V lookup: CDR1 SGHDN, CDR2 FVKESK. CDR3 length: 15 amino acids. V was shortened by 4 bases and J by 5 bases, with 17 bases between the two germline ends. The CDR3 is CASSRTGTSLYGYTF. CDR3 bases: TGTGCCAGCAGCCGAACCGGGACTTCACTATATGGCTACACCTTC.

The rearrangement links TRBV4-1 to TRBJ1-5; 11 bases map to TRBD1. Trimming took 4 bases from V and 6 from J; bases not matched to a gene: 8. The CDR3 extends over 16 amino acids. Germline lookup yields CDR1 MGHRA and CDR2 YSYEKL. The CDR3 sequence: CASSRLGQGASQPQHF. CDR3 DNA: TGCGCCAGCAGCCGTTTAGGACAGGGGGCATCTCAGCCCCAGCATTTT.

The chain combines TRBV19 with TRBJ1-1, with a weak D call TRBD1 (6 bases). The CDR3 spans 15 residues. Germline CDR1 and CDR2: LNHDA and SQIVND (reference sequence). Trimming took 5 bases from V and 5 from J, leaving 18 bases between them. The CDR3 loop is CASSLLGGRGTEAFF. The CDR3 coding sequence is TGTGCCAGTAGTCTGCTGGGGGGGCGAGGGACTGAAGCTTTCTTT. The full variable domain, completed using reference TRBV19 and TRBJ1-1, is DGGITQSPKYLFRKEGQNVTLSCEQNLNHDAMYWYRQDPGQGLRLIYYSQIVNDFQKGDIAEGYSVSREKKESFPLTVTSAQKNPTAFYLCASSLLGGRGTEAFFGQGTRLTVV.

The CDR3 DNA reads TGTGCCAGTACCCAAACGACAGGAGTGGAGGCAGGCACCATATATTTT. Translating it yields CASTQTTGVEAGTIYF. The rearrangement joins TRBV19 to TRBJ1-3; D may be TRBD1 (6 bases). This CDR3 has 16 residues. Trimming cost V 7 bases and J 9 bases, with 25 bases left between them. Germline CDR1 reads LNHDA; CDR2 reads SQIVND (reference sequence).

A note on this clone: One end of the junction does not line up with germline, which may come from a read error. This chain links TRBV6-1 with TRBJ2-2, with TRBD2 matching over 12 bases. CDR3 length: 19 residues. Germline lookup yields CDR1 MNHNS and CDR2 SASEGT. Here the CDR3 DNA reads TGTGCCAGCAATGAACGAGGACTAGCGGGAAACCCGAACACCGGGGAGCTGTTTTTT. Translating it yields CASNERGLAGNPNTGELFF.

The genes are TRBV10-3 and TRBJ1-5; possibly TRBD1 for D (6 bases). The germline V gene encodes CDR1 ENHRY and CDR2 SYGVKD. CDR3 length equals 13 residues. The V end was cut by 8 bases, the J end by 5 bases, with 13 bases between. The CDR3 loop reads CAIGWDTDQPQHF. DNA of the CDR3: TGTGCCATCGGGTGGGACACTGATCAGCCCCAGCATTTT.

The chain links TRBV18 to TRBJ1-2; 7 nucleotides line up with TRBD1. V trimming: 4 bases; J trimming: 4 bases; junction bases outside the gene matches: 3. The CDR3 is 13 residues long. The germline CDR1 and CDR2 sequences are KGHSH and LQKENI. CDR3 region: CASSLDRAYGYTF. In nucleotides, the CDR3 is TGTGCCAGCTCACTAGACAGGGCCTATGGCTACACCTTC.

This clone showed up just a few times. CDR3 residues: CASSELGQGNEQYF. CDR3 nucleotide sequence: TGTGCCAGCAGTGAATTGGGACAGGGAAACGAGCAGTACTTC. This chain links TRBV25-1 with TRBJ2-7; 9 positions match TRBD1. CDR1 is MGHDK and CDR2 is SYGVNS in the germline V gene. This CDR3 has 14 amino acids. V gave up 1 base and J gave up 5 bases; unmatched junction bases: 3.

The V call is TRBV27, the J call TRBJ2-7, with TRBD2 matching over 8 bases. Germline CDR1 MNHEY, CDR2 SMNVEV (reference sequence). The CDR3 runs to 12 residues. J was trimmed by 6 bases and V by 8 bases; bases with no gene match: 6. CDR3 DNA sequence: TGTGCCAGCCCTGGGACTAGACCCGAGCAGTACTTC. It encodes CASPGTRPEQYF.

This chain links TRBV12-3 or TRBV12-4 with TRBJ1-6; possibly TRBD1 for D (6 bases). This CDR3 comprises 12 residues. V was clipped by 6 bases and J by 9 bases, with 9 bases between them. The CDR3 loop reads CASRLGGSPLHF. DNA of the CDR3: TGTGCCAGCAGACTAGGGGGTTCACCCCTCCACTTT.

This rearrangement joins TRBV14 to TRBJ2-3; no definite D call. This CDR3 spans 12 amino acids. The ends were cut back, 2 bases at V and 5 bases at J, with 5 bases in the middle. Germline values: CDR1 SGHDN, CDR2 FVKESK. In DNA form, the CDR3 reads TGTGCCAGCAGCCAACAGTTAGATACGCAGTATTTT. Protein: CASSQQLDTQYF.

This chain connects TRBV15 to TRBJ2-3, with 9 bases matching TRBD2. After removal of 2 bases from V and 1 base from J, the junction contained 13 bases not matched to a gene. This CDR3 contains 19 residues. From germline, CDR1 is LNHNV and CDR2 YYDKDF (reference sequence). Written as DNA, the CDR3 is TGTGCCACCAGCAGACGAGGTCGTCGGTCTAGCGGGGGCACAGATACGCAGTATTTT. It yields the protein CATSRRGRRSSGGTDTQYF.

CDR3 protein: CASSPFLADTQYF. The CDR3 DNA sequence: TGTGCCAGCAGCCCTTTCCTTGCAGATACGCAGTATTTT. The V gene is TRBV4-2, the J gene TRBJ2-3; D is undetermined. V was cut by 4 bases and J by 4 bases, with 9 bases left in between. CDR1 and CDR2 from the germline V gene are LGHNA and YNFKEQ. The CDR3 covers 13 residues.

This clone turned up a few times. The chain recombines TRBV28 with TRBJ2-7, with TRBD1 matching over 10 bases. CDR1 is MDHEN, CDR2 SYDVKM, per germline. Germline trimming cut 6 bases from V and 5 bases from J; bases unmatched to any gene: 13. The CDR3 consists of 16 residues. The CDR3 sequence is CASSLLPGTGANEQYF. The CDR3 DNA reads as TGTGCCAGCAGCCTCCTTCCCGGGACAGGGGCCAACGAGCAGTACTTC. The complete variable domain, with remaining parts taken from reference TRBV28 and TRBJ2-7, reads DVKVTQSSRYLVKRTGEKVFLECVQDMDHENMFWYRQDPGLGLRLIYFSYDVKMKEKGDIPEGYSVSREKKERFSLILESASTNQTSMYLCASSLLPGTGANEQYFGPGTRLTVT.

The chain carries TRBV4-2 and TRBJ1-2, with 10 bases matching TRBD1. With V trimmed by 4 bases and J by 4 bases, 12 bases remained unmatched. The germline V gene encodes CDR1 LGHNA and CDR2 YNFKEQ. The length of the CDR3 is 17 residues. CDR3 sequence reads: CASSRNSGTGAVYGYTF. CDR3 bases: TGTGCCAGCAGCCGAAATTCCGGGACAGGGGCTGTCTATGGCTACACCTTC.

The chain links TRBV28 to TRBJ2-5; 7 bases are shared with TRBD1. The CDR3 is 14 residues long. Unmatched junction bases numbered 5, after V lost 3 bases and J lost 4 bases. Germline values: CDR1 MDHEN, CDR2 SYDVKM. The CDR3 reads CASSFRQGRETQYF. The CDR3 DNA sequence: TGTGCCAGCAGTTTTCGACAGGGCAGAGAGACCCAGTACTTC.

The V gene is TRBV4-2, the J gene TRBJ2-3, with TRBD2 identical over 9 bases. After removal of 0 bases from V and 2 bases from J, the junction contained 18 bases not matched to a gene. Germline V lookup: CDR1 LGHNA, CDR2 YNFKEQ. The CDR3 consists of 21 residues. The CDR3 reads CASSQDMAGGGATSITDTQYF. The CDR3 DNA reads as TGTGCCAGCAGCCAAGATATGGCTGGCGGGGGGGCCACGTCGATCACAGATACGCAGTATTTT.

The chain is built from TRBV4-3 and TRBJ1-3; a possible D gene is TRBD1 (6 bases). The CDR3 extends over 16 amino acids. V lost 1 base to trimming and J lost 0 bases, with 10 bases between them. Per the germline V gene, CDR1 is LGHNA and CDR2 is YSLEER. The CDR3 DNA follows: TGCGCCAGCAGCCAAGGCACAGGGATCTCTGGAAACACCATATATTTT. Its translation: CASSQGTGISGNTIYF.

This clone appeared once. The V and J genes are TRBV7-9 and TRBJ1-2, with a possible D match to TRBD1 (5 bases). Germline-derived CDR1 and CDR2 are SEHNR and FQNEAQ (reference sequence). V lost 5 bases and J lost 4, with 17 bases in between. This CDR3 contains 15 residues. CDR3 sequence: CASSLDTGFSYGYTF. The CDR3 region has the DNA TGTGCCAGCAGCCTGGACACCGGATTCTCCTATGGCTACACCTTC.